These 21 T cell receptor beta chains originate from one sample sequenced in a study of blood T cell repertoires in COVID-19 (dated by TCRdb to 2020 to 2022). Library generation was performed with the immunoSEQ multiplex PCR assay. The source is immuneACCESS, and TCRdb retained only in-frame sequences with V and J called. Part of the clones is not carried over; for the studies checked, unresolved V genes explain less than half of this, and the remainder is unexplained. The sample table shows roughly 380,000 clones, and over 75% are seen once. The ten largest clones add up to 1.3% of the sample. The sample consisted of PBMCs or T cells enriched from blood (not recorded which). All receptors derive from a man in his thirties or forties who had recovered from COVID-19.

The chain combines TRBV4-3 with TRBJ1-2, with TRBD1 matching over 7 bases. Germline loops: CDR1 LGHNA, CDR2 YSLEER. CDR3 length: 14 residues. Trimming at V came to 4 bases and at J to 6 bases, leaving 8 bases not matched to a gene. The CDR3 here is CASSPRQGVHGYTF. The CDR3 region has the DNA TGCGCCAGCAGCCCCCGACAGGGTGTTCATGGCTACACCTTC.

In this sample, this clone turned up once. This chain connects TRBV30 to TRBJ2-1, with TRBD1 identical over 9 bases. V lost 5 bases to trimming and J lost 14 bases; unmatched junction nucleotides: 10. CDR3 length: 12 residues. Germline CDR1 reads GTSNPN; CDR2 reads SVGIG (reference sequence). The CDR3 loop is CAWSPGTGFEFF. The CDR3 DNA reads TGTGCCTGGTCGCCGGGGACAGGGTTTGAGTTCTTC. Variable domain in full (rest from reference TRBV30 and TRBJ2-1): SQTIHQWPATLVQPVGSPLSLECTVEGTSNPNLYWYRQAAGRGLQLLFYSVGIGQISSEVPQNLSASRPQDRQFILSSKKLLLSDSGFYLCAWSPGTGFEFFGPGTRLTVL.

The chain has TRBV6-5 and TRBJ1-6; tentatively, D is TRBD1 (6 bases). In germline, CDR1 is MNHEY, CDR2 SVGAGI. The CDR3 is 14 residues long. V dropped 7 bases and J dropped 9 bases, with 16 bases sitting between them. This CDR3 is CASKETGIGSPLHF. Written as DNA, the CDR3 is TGTGCCAGCAAGGAAACAGGGATCGGTTCACCCCTCCACTTT.

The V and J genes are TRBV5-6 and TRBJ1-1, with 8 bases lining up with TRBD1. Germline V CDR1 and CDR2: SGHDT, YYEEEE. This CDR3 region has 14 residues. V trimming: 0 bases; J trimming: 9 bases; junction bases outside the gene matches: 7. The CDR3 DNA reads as TGTGCCAGCAGCTTGGGGACAGGGTCCACACAAGCTTTCTTT. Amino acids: CASSLGTGSTQAFF.

The CDR3 region has the DNA TGTGCCTGGAGTGTTAACAGGGATACGCAGTATTTT. This sequence encodes CAWSVNRDTQYF. The gene calls are TRBV30 and TRBJ2-3, with a weak D call TRBD1 (5 bases). Trimming removed 0 bases at V and 6 bases at J, with 7 bases between. The CDR3 has 12 residues. The germline V gene encodes CDR1 GTSNPN and CDR2 SVGIG (reference sequence). Using reference TRBV30 and TRBJ2-3 for the parts outside the CDR3, the full variable domain is SQTIHQWPATLVQPVGSPLSLECTVEGTSNPNLYWYRQAAGRGLQLLFYSVGIGQISSEVPQNLSASRPQDRQFILSSKKLLLSDSGFYLCAWSVNRDTQYFGPGTRLTVL.

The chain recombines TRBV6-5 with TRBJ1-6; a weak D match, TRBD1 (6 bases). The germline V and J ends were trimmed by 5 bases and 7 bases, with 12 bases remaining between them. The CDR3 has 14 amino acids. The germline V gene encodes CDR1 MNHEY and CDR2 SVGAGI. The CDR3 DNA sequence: TGTGCCAGCAGTCCAACAGGGACGAATTCACCCCTCCACTTT. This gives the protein CASSPTGTNSPLHF.

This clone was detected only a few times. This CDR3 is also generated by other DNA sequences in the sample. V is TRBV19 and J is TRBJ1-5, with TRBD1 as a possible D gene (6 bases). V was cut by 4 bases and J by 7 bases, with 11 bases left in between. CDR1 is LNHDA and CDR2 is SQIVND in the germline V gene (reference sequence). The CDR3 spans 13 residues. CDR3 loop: CASSTGVGQPQHF. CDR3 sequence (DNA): TGTGCCAGTAGTACAGGGGTAGGGCAGCCCCAGCATTTT.

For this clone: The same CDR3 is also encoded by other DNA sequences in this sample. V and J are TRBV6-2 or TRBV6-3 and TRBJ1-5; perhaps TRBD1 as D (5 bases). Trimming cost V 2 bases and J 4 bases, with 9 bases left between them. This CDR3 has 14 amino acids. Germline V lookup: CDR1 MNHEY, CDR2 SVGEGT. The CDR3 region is CASSYVGGNQPQHF. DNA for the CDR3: TGTGCCAGCAGTTACGTGGGGGGAAATCAGCCCCAGCATTTT.

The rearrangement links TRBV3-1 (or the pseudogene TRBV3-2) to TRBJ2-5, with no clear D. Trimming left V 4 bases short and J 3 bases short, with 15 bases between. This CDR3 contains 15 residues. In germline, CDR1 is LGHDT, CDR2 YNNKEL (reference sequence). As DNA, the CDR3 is TGTGCCAGCAGCCCCCTGGGCATACCGAAAGAGACCCAGTACTTC. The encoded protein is CASSPLGIPKETQYF.

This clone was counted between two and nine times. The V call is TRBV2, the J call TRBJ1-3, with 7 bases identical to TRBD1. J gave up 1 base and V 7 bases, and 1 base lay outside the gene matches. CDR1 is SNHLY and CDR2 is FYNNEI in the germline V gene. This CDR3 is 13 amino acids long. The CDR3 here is CASKQGSGNTIYF. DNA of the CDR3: TGTGCCAGCAAACAGGGGTCTGGAAACACCATATATTTT.

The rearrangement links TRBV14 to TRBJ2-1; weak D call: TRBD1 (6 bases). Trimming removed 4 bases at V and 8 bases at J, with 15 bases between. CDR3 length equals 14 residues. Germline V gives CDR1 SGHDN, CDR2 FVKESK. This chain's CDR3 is CASSRTPGVDEQFF. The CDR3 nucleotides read TGTGCCAGCAGCCGAACCCCAGGGGTTGATGAGCAGTTCTTC. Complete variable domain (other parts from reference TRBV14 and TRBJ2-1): EAGVTQFPSHSVIEKGQTVTLRCDPISGHDNLYWYRRVMGKEIKFLLHFVKESKQDESGMPNNRFLAERTGGTYSTLKVQPAELEDSGVYFCASSRTPGVDEQFFGPGTRLTVL.

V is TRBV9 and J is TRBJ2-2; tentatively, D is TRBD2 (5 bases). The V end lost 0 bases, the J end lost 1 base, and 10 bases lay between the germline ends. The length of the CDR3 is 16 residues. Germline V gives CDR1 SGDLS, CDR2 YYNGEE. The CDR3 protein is CASSVGVGVNTGELFF. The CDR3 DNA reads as TGTGCCAGCAGCGTAGGGGTCGGGGTGAACACCGGGGAGCTGTTTTTT. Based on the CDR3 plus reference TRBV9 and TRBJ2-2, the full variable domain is DSGVTQTPKHLITATGQRVTLRCSPRSGDLSVYWYQQSLDQGLQFLIQYYNGEERAKGNILERFSAQQFPDLHSELNLSSLELGDSALYFCASSVGVGVNTGELFFGEGSRLTVL.

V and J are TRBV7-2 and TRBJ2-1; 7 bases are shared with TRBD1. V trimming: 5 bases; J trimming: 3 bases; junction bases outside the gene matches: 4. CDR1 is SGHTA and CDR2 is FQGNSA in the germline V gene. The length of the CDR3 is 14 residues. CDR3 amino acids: CASSPRTGYNEQFF. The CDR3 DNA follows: TGTGCCAGCAGCCCGCGGACAGGCTACAATGAGCAGTTCTTC.

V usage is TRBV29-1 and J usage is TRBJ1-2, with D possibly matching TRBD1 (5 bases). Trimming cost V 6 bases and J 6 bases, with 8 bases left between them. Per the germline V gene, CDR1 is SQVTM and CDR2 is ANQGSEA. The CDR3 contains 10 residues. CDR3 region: CSVQQDGYTF. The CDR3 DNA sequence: TGCAGCGTACAACAGGATGGCTACACCTTC.

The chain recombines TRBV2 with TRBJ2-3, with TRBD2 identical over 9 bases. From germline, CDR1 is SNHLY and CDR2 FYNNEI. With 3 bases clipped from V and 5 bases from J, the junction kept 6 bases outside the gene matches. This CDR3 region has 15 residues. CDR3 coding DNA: TGTGCCAGCAGTGAGGGAGCGGGGGGTTTAGATACGCAGTATTTT. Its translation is CASSEGAGGLDTQYF.

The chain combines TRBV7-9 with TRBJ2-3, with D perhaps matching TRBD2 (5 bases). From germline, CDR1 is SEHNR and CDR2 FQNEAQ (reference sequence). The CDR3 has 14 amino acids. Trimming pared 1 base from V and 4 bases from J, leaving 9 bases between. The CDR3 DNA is TGTGCCAGCAGCTTAGGGGCAGCGGCAGATACGCAGTATTTT. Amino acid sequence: CASSLGAAADTQYF.

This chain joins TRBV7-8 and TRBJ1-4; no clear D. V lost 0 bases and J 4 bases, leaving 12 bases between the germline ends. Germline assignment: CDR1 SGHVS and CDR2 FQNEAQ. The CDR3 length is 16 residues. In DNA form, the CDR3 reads TGTGCCAGCAGCTTAGCTCCGGGGATCATTAATGAAAAACTGTTTTTT. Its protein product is CASSLAPGIINEKLFF.

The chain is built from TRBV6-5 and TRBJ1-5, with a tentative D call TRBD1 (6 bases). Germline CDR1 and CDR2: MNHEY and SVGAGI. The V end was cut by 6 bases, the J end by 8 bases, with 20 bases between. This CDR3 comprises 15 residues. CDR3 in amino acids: CASRPGTGGAEPQHF. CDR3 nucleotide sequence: TGTGCCAGCAGGCCGGGGACGGGGGGCGCGGAGCCCCAGCATTTT.

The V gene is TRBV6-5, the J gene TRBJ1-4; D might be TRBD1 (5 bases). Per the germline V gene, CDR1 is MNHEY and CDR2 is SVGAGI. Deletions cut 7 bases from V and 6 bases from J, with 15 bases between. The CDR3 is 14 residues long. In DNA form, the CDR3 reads TGTGCCAGCATGGGGCAACCTGGGGATGAAAAACTGTTTTTT. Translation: CASMGQPGDEKLFF.

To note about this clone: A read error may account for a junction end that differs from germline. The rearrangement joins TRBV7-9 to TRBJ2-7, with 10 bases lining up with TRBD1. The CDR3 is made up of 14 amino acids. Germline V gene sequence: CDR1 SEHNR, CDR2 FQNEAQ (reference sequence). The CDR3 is CASSLDRGPYEQYF. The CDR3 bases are TGTGCCAGCAGTTTAGACAGGGGGCCCTACGAGCAGTACTTC.

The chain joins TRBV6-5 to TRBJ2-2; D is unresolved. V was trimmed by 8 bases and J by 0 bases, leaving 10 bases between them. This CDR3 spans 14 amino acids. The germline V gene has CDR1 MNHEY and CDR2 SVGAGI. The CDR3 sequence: CASGLGANTGELFF. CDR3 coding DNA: TGTGCCAGCGGTCTGGGCGCGAACACCGGGGAGCTGTTTTTT.